Shown below are 5 T cell receptor beta chains from a single sample sequenced in a study of cytomegalovirus exposure and HLA in healthy donors. Primers: 60 Vbeta forward and 13 Jbeta reverse. Sequencing used immunoSEQ multiplex PCR; TCRdb keeps in-frame clones, though not all of them. The table lists approximately 100,000 clones, less than 70% of them singletons. Material for sequencing was PBMCs. All receptors derive from an older woman in good health and CMV-seropositive.

This sequence joins TRBV11-2 and TRBJ2-1; D remains ambiguous. CDR1 is SGHAT, CDR2 FQNNGV, per germline. Trimming stripped 0 bases from V and 0 bases from J, with 3 bases between. This CDR3 region has 14 residues. The CDR3 loop is CASSLDSSYNEQFF. The CDR3 coding sequence is TGTGCCAGCAGCTTAGACAGCTCCTACAATGAGCAGTTCTTC.

The rearrangement uses TRBV5-8 and TRBJ2-3; 10 bases map to TRBD1. The CDR3 runs to 15 residues. CDR1 and CDR2 from the germline V gene are SGHTS and YDEGEE. Trimming cost V 1 base and J 4 bases; bases outside gene matches: 3. The CDR3 protein is CASSLRQGAADTQYF. In DNA, the CDR3 is TGTGCCAGCAGCTTGAGACAGGGGGCCGCAGATACGCAGTATTTT. The variable domain in full, with the rest retrieved from reference TRBV5-8 and TRBJ2-3, is EAGVTQSPTHLIKTRGQQATLRCSPISGHTSVYWYQQALGLGLQFLLWYDEGEERNRGNFPPRFSGRQFPNYSSELNVNALELEDSALYLCASSLRQGAADTQYFGPGTRLTVL.

The DNA for the CDR3 is TGTGCCAGCACCTCCGGACCTTCGGGAGGCTACACCTTC. Translating gives CASTSGPSGGYTF. The chain links TRBV6-5 to TRBJ1-2; unclear D gene. The germline CDR1 and CDR2 sequences are MNHEY and SVGAGI. V was shortened by 7 bases and J by 8 bases, with 17 bases between the two germline ends. The CDR3 runs to 13 residues.

The chain recombines TRBV2 with TRBJ2-7; D unresolved. The CDR3 loop spans 14 amino acids. Trimming left V 3 bases short and J 3 bases short, with 12 bases between. Per germline, CDR1 SNHLY and CDR2 FYNNEI. The CDR3 nucleotides read TGTGCCAGCAGTGACACGGGTACCAACTACGAGCAGTACTTC. It specifies CASSDTGTNYEQYF. Together with reference TRBV2 and TRBJ2-7, the CDR3 gives the full variable domain: EPEVTQTPSHQVTQMGQEVILRCVPISNHLYFYWYRQILGQKVEFLVSFYNNEISEKSEIFDDQFSVERPDGSNFTLKIRSTKLEDSAMYFCASSDTGTNYEQYFGPGTRLTVT.

In this sample, this clone turned up once. The CDR3 spells CASSLARGGGDQPQHF. The CDR3 bases are TGTGCCAGCAGCTTAGCACGTGGGGGAGGAGATCAGCCCCAGCATTTT. V is TRBV7-8 and J is TRBJ1-5; tentative D call: TRBD1 (5 bases). Trimming stripped 0 bases from V and 5 bases from J, with 14 bases between. CDR3 length: 16 amino acids. The germline V gene has CDR1 SGHVS and CDR2 FQNEAQ.